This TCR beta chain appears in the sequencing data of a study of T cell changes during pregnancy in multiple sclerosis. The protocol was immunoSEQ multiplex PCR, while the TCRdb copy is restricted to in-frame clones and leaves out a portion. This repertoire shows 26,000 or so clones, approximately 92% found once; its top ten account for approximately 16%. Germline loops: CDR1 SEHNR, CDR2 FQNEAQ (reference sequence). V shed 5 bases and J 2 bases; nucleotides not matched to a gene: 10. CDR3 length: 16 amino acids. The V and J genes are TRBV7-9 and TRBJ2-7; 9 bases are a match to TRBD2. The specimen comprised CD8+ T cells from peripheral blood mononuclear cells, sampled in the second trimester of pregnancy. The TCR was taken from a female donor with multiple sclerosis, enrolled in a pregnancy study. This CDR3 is CASSRIRREGPYEQYF. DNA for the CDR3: TGTGCCAGCAGCCGCATCCGGCGGGAGGGTCCCTACGAGCAGTACTTC.